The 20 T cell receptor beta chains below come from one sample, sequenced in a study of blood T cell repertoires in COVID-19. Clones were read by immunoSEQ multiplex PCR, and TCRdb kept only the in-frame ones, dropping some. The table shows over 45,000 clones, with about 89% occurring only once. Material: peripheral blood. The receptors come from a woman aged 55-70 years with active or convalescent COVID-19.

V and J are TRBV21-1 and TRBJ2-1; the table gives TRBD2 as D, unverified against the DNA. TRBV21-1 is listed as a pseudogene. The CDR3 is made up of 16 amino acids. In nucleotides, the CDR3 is TGTGCCAGCAGCAAAGGGACTAGCGGAGGTTACAATGAGCAGTTCTTC. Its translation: CASSKGTSGGYNEQFF.

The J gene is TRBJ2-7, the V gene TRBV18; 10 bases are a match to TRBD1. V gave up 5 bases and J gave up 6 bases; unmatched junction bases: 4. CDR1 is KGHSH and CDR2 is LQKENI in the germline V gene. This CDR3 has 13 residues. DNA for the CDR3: TGTGCCAGCTCATCCGGGACAGGGGCCGAGCAGTACTTC. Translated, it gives CASSSGTGAEQYF.

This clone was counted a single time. CDR3 protein: CASSIDHNNYGYTF. DNA for the CDR3: TGTGCCAGTAGTATAGACCACAACAACTATGGCTACACCTTC. This chain links TRBV19 with TRBJ1-2; D is undetermined. In germline, CDR1 is LNHDA, CDR2 SQIVND (reference sequence). The CDR3 runs 14 residues. Trimming left V 0 bases short and J 2 bases short, with 7 bases between.

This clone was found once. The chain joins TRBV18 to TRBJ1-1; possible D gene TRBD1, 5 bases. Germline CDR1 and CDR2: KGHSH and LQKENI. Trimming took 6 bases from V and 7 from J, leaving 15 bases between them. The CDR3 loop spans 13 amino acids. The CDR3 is CASSPREGSEAFF. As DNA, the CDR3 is TGTGCCAGCTCCCCCAGGGAGGGTAGTGAAGCTTTCTTT. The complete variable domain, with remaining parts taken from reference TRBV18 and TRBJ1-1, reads NAGVMQNPRHLVRRRGQEARLRCSPMKGHSHVYWYRQLPEEGLKFMVYLQKENIIDESGMPKERFSAEFPKEGPSILRIQQVVRGDSAAYFCASSPREGSEAFFGQGTRLTVV.

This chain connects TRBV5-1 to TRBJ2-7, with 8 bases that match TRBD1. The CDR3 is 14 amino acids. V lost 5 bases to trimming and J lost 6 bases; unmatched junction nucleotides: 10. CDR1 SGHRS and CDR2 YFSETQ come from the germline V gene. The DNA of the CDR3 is TGCGCCAGCAGTGACAGCGGACAGGGACGCGAGCAGTACTTC. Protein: CASSDSGQGREQYF.

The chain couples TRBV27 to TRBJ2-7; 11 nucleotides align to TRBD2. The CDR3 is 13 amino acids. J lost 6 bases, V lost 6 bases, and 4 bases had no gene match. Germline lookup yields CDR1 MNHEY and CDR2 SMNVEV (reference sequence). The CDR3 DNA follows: TGTGCCAGCAGAGTTAGCGGGAGGGGCGAGCAGTACTTC. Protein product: CASRVSGRGEQYF.

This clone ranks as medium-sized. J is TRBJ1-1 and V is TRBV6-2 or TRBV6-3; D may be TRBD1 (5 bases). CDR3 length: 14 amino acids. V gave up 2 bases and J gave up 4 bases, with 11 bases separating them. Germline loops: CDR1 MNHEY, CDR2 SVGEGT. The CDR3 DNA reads TGTGCCAGCAGTTACGATTCCAGGGCCACTGAAGCTTTCTTT. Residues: CASSYDSRATEAFF.

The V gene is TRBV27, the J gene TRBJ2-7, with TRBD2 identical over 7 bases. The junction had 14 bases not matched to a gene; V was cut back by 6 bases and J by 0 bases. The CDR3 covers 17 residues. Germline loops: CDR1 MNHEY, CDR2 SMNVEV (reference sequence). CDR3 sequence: CASRSLGGASGSYEQYF. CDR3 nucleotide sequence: TGTGCCAGCAGGTCCCTCGGGGGAGCTAGCGGCTCCTACGAGCAGTACTTC.

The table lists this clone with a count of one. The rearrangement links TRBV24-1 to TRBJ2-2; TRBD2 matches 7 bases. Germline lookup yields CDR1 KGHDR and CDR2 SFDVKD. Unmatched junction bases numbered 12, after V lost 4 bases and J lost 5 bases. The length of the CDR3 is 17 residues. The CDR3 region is CATSDPGGGARTGELFF. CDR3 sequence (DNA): TGTGCCACCAGTGACCCCGGGGGAGGGGCACGAACCGGGGAGCTGTTTTTT.

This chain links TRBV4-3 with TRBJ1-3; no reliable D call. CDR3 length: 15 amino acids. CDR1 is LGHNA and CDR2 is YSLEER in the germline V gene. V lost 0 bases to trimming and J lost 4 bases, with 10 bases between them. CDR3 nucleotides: TGCGCCAGCAGCCAAGATCGGACTGAAGGAAACACCATATATTTT. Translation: CASSQDRTEGNTIYF.

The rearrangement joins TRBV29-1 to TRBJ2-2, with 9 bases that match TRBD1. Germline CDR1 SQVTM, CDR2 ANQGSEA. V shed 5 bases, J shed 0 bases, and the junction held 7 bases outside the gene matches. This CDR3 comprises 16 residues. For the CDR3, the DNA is TGCAGCGTTCCCCGGGGACAGGGTACGAACACCGGGGAGCTGTTTTTT. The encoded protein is CSVPRGQGTNTGELFF.

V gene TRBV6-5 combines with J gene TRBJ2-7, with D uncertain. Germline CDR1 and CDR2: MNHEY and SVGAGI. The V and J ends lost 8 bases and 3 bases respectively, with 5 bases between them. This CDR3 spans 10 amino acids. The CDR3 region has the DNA TGTGCCAGCTCTTACTACGAGCAGTACTTC. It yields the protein CASSYYEQYF.

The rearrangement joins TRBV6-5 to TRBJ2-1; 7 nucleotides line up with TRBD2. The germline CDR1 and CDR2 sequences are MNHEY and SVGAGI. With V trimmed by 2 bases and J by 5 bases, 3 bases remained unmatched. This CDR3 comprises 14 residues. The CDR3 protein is CASSYGLGHNEQFF. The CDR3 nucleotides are TGTGCCAGCAGTTACGGACTAGGGCACAATGAGCAGTTCTTC.

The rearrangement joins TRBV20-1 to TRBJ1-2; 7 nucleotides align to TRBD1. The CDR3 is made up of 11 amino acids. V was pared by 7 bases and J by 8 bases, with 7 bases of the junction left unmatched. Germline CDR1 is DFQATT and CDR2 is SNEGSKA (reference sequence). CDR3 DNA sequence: TGCAGTGGACACAGGGGTGGCGGCTACACCTTC. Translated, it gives CSGHRGGGYTF.

The CDR3 bases are TGTGCCAGCAGCTGGGACAGGGGGGATGAGCAGTTCTTC. Translated, it gives CASSWDRGDEQFF. The chain links TRBV14 to TRBJ2-1, with 11 bases that match TRBD1. Germline loops: CDR1 SGHDN, CDR2 FVKESK. This CDR3 has 13 residues. Trimming cost V 5 bases and J 8 bases; bases outside gene matches: 2.

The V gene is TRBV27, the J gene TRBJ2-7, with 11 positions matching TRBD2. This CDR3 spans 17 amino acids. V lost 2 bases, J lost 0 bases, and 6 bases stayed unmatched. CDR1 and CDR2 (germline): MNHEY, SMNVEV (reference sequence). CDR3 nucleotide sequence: TGTGCCAGCAGTTTAGTATTGACTAGCGGGGTCTCCTACGAGCAGTACTTC. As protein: CASSLVLTSGVSYEQYF.

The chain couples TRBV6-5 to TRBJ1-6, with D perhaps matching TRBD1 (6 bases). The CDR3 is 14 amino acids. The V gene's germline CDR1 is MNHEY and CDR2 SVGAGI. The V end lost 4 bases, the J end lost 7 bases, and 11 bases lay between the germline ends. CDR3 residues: CASSLGASNSPLHF. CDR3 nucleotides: TGTGCCAGCAGTTTGGGGGCATCGAATTCACCCCTCCACTTT.

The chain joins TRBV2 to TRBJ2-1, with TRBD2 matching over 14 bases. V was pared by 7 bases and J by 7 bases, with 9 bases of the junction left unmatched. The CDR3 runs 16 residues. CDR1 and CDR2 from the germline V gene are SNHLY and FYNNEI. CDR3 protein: CASTVTGTSGGNEQFF. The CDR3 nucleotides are TGTGCCAGCACCGTAACCGGGACTAGCGGGGGTAATGAGCAGTTCTTC.

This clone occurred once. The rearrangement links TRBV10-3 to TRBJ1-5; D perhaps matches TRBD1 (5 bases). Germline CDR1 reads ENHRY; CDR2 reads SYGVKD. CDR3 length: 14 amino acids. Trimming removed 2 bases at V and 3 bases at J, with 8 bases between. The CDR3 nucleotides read TGTGCCATCAGTGAGCAACAGGACAATCAGCCCCAGCATTTT. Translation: CAISEQQDNQPQHF.

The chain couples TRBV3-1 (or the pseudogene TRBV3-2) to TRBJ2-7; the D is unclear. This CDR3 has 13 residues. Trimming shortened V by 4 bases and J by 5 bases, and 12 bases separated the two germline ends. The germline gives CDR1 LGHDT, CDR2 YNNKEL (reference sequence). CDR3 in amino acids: CASSRLLVDEQYF. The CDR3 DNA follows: TGTGCCAGCAGCCGCTTATTAGTCGACGAGCAGTACTTC.